Sequencing of this T cell receptor (beta chain) was carried out in a study of a mutant IDH1 vaccine in newly diagnosed glioma. Findings of the study overall: Changes in the top peripheral T cell clonotypes seemingly had no bearing on pseudoprogression.

Remarks on this clone: The antigen remains undetermined.

Deletions cut 4 bases from V and 5 bases from J, with 15 bases between. The CDR3 extends over 13 amino acids. The germline CDR1 and CDR2 sequences are SQVTM and ANQGSEA. As for time point: week 47, end of study. Alongside topical imiquimod, each dose of vaccine comprised 300 ug of mutant IDH1 20-mer peptide. Some clones are missing from TCRdb's copy, which holds only in-frame ones; the method was immunoSEQ multiplex PCR. This sample carries about 34,000 clones, 80% to 95% of them seen once, and the ten largest clones take about 5.5%. This TCR was sampled from a woman aged 40 to 49 with glioma. The chain combines TRBV29-1 with TRBJ2-7; possible D gene TRBD1, 5 bases. The specimen comprised PBMCs, sampled from a glioma patient whose treatment included an IDH1 peptide vaccine. The CDR3 protein is CSVGSGRAHEQYF. The CDR3 coding sequence is TGCAGCGTTGGATCCGGCAGGGCCCACGAGCAGTACTTC.